The 13 T cell receptor beta chains reported below all come from one sample, sequenced in a study of T cell responses to AZD1222 COVID-19 vaccine (dated by TCRdb to the early 2020s). The intended sense of this specimen's time point label: baseline before first vaccination. Receptor amplification or capture employed the immunoSEQ multiplex PCR assay. TCRdb limited this immuneACCESS table to in-frame rearrangements with V and J called. A share of clones is missing; checked studies link under half to unresolved V genes, and the rest is unexplained. For this sample there are 150,000 to 170,000 clones; around nine tenths appear just once. Approximately 17% of the sample lies in the top ten. Sequencing was performed on peripheral blood, taken on day 0 of AZD1222 vaccination. The origin of the receptors is an adult in good health.

CDR3 in amino acids: CASSEASSPETQYF. CDR3 nucleotides: TGTGCCAGCAGTGAGGCTAGCTCCCCAGAGACCCAGTACTTC. The chain has TRBV6-1 and TRBJ2-5; TRBD2 might be the D (5 bases). This CDR3 spans 14 amino acids. Germline V gives CDR1 MNHNS, CDR2 SASEGT. The V gene lost 3 bases and the J gene lost 4 bases, with 12 bases spanning the gap.

The chain couples TRBV12-3 or TRBV12-4 to TRBJ1-1; TRBD1 is a possible D gene (5 bases). The CDR3 is made up of 13 amino acids. Trimming removed 5 bases from V and 1 base from J, with 8 bases in between. The CDR3: CASSAGWNTEAFF. In nucleotides, the CDR3 is TGTGCCAGCAGTGCAGGGTGGAACACTGAAGCTTTCTTT.

The chain has TRBV3-1 (or the pseudogene TRBV3-2) and TRBJ2-3; D is undetermined. The germline V and J ends were trimmed by 5 bases and 3 bases, with 6 bases remaining between them. This CDR3 spans 12 amino acids. Germline V CDR1 and CDR2: LGHDT, YNNKEL (reference sequence). Written as DNA, the CDR3 is TGTGCCAGCAGCGTAGAAACAGATACGCAGTATTTT. Protein product: CASSVETDTQYF.

The rearrangement joins TRBV6-5 to TRBJ2-7; 11 bases are a match to TRBD1. V lost 8 bases, J lost 3 bases, and 9 bases stayed unmatched. This CDR3 spans 15 amino acids. Germline V gene sequence: CDR1 MNHEY, CDR2 SVGAGI. The CDR3 DNA is TGTGCCAGCTCCCCGGCAGGGACAGGGGGCTACGAGCAGTACTTC. It is translated as CASSPAGTGGYEQYF.

The rearrangement uses TRBV27 and TRBJ2-7, with 7 bases identical to TRBD2. This CDR3 region has 13 residues. Germline-derived CDR1 and CDR2 are MNHEY and SMNVEV (reference sequence). After removal of 1 base from V and 6 bases from J, the junction contained 3 bases not matched to a gene. The CDR3 loop reads CASSLLGGSEQYF. DNA for the CDR3: TGTGCCAGCAGTTTATTGGGGGGGAGCGAGCAGTACTTC.

The CDR3 DNA reads as TGTGCCAGCAGACCTGGGACAGGGAAGGACTATGGCTACACCTTC. Amino acid sequence: CASRPGTGKDYGYTF. The chain combines TRBV5-4 with TRBJ1-2, with 9 bases matching TRBD1. The germline gives CDR1 SGHNT, CDR2 YYREEE (reference sequence). The CDR3 covers 15 residues. Trimming took 5 bases from V and 3 from J; bases not matched to a gene: 8.

The chain employs TRBV21-1 and TRBJ2-7; the table's TRBD1 call for D was not verified on the DNA. TRBV21-1 is shown as a pseudogene. The CDR3 has 19 residues. The CDR3 reads CASSKQSHETAGQNYEQYF. The CDR3 bases are TGTGCCAGCAGCAAACAAAGCCACGAGACGGCGGGACAGAACTACGAGCAGTACTTC.

The chain combines TRBV4-3 with TRBJ2-2; unclear D gene. The CDR3 runs to 14 residues. Germline V lookup: CDR1 LGHNA, CDR2 YSLEER. Trimming took 1 base from V and 3 from J, leaving 6 bases between them. The CDR3 DNA sequence: TGCGCCAGCAGCCAAGGCCTCTACACCGGGGAGCTGTTTTTT. Its translation is CASSQGLYTGELFF.

In nucleotides, the CDR3 is TGTGCCAGCAGGGCGAGCGGGGCCCGAACCGGGGAGCTGTTTTTT. Protein: CASRASGARTGELFF. This chain joins TRBV7-2 and TRBJ2-2; 7 nucleotides match TRBD2. V was pared by 6 bases and J by 5 bases, with 9 bases of the junction left unmatched. The CDR3 totals 15 residues. Germline CDR1 reads SGHTA; CDR2 reads FQGNSA.

The gene calls are TRBV30 and TRBJ1-1, with D maybe TRBD1 (6 bases). Germline CDR1 is GTSNPN and CDR2 is SVGIG (reference sequence). The CDR3 totals 10 residues. Here the CDR3 DNA reads TGTGGTGGGGGGCGCACTGAAGCTTTCTTT. It translates to CGGGRTEAFF.

V gene TRBV19 combines with J gene TRBJ2-3; D gene unclear. The length of the CDR3 is 13 residues. CDR1 is LNHDA and CDR2 is SQIVND in the germline V gene (reference sequence). The V and J ends lost 6 bases and 2 bases respectively, with 9 bases between them. The CDR3 DNA follows: TGTGCCAGTAGCCCCTCTAACACAGATACGCAGTATTTT. Its translation: CASSPSNTDTQYF. Full variable domain (outside the CDR3, taken from reference TRBV19 and TRBJ2-3): DGGITQSPKYLFRKEGQNVTLSCEQNLNHDAMYWYRQDPGQGLRLIYYSQIVNDFQKGDIAEGYSVSREKKESFPLTVTSAQKNPTAFYLCASSPSNTDTQYFGPGTRLTVL.

The chain has TRBV5-5 and TRBJ2-7; 7 positions match TRBD1. With 3 bases clipped from V and 2 bases from J, the junction kept 8 bases outside the gene matches. The CDR3 extends over 15 amino acids. The germline CDR1 and CDR2 sequences are SGHKS and YYEKEE (reference sequence). CDR3 sequence: CASSSLTGTAYEQYF. CDR3 bases: TGTGCCAGCAGCTCACTAACCGGGACAGCCTACGAGCAGTACTTC.

This chain connects TRBV30 to TRBJ1-5; 9 bases are shared with TRBD1. V lost 3 bases, J lost 4 bases, and 4 bases stayed unmatched. The length of the CDR3 is 14 residues. CDR1 and CDR2 from the germline V gene are GTSNPN and SVGIG (reference sequence). The CDR3 loop is CAWSTGGWNQPQHF. The CDR3, as DNA: TGTGCCTGGAGCACAGGGGGCTGGAATCAGCCCCAGCATTTT.